What follows describes a single TCR beta chain. This specimen belongs to a study of shared clonotypes between healthy human individuals. Study summary: The plates for each donor numbered three CD4 naive, three CD4 memory, two CD8 naive and one CD8 memory.

CDR1 and CDR2 (germline): SGHNT, YYREEE (reference sequence). Deletions cut 0 bases from V and 5 bases from J, with 4 bases between. The CDR3 runs to 12 residues. Libraries were prepared by immunoSEQ multiplex PCR; TCRdb keeps only in-frame clonotypes and omits some of them. The table shows 2 million to 2.5 million clones, with 90% to 96% occurring only once. All of the donors resided in Nashville, Tennessee, and each was a Caucasian adult. CD4+ cells yielded CD45RA+ naive and CD45RA-negative memory subsets. This sequence originates from a man aged 18 to 29 in good health. The chain carries TRBV5-4 and TRBJ2-3, with D unclear. The sample consisted of naive CD4+ T cells sorted from blood. Indicated subset: CD45RA+ positively selected. This CDR3 is CASSLGLDTQYF. Written as DNA, the CDR3 is TGTGCCAGCAGCTTGGGTTTAGATACGCAGTATTTT.